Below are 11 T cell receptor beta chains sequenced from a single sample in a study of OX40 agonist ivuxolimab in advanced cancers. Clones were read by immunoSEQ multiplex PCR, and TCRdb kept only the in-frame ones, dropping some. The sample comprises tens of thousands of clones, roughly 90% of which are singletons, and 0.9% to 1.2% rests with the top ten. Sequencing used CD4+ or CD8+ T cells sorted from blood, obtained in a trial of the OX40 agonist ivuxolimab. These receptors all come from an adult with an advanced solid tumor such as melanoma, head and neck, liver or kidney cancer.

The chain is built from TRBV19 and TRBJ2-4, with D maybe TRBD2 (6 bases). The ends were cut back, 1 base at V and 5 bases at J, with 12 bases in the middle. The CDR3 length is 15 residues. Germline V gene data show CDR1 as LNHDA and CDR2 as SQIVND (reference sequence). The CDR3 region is CASSIAGGLENIQYF. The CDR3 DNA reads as TGTGCCAGTAGTATAGCCGGGGGACTCGAAAACATTCAGTACTTC.

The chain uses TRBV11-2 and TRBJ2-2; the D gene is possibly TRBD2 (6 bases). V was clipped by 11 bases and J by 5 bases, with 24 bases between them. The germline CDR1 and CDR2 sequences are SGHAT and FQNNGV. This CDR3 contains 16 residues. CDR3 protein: CAVTHRGTITTGELFF. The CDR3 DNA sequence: TGTGCCGTAACTCACCGGGGGACGATTACAACCGGGGAGCTGTTTTTT.

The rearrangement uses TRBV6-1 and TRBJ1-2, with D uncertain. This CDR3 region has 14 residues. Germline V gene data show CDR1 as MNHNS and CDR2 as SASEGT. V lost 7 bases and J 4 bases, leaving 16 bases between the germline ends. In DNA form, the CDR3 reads TGTGCCAGCACGCTTATGGGCGTGAGCTATGGCTACACCTTC. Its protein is CASTLMGVSYGYTF.

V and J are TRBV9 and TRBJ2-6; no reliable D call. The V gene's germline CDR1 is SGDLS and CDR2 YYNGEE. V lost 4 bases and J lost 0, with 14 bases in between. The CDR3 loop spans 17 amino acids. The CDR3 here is CASSSRPVFSGANVLTF. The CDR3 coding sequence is TGTGCCAGCAGCTCCCGACCGGTCTTCTCTGGGGCCAACGTCCTGACTTTC.

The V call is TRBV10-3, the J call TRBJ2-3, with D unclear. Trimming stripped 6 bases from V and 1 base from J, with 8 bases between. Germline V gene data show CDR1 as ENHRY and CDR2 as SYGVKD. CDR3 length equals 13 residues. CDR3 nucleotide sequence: TGTGCCATCAGAAACCCGGGCACAGATACGCAGTATTTT. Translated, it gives CAIRNPGTDTQYF.

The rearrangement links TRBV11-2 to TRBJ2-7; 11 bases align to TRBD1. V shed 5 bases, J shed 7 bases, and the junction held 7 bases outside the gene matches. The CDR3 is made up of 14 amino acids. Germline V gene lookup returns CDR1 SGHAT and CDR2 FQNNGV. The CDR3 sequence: CASSPDRGPWEQYF. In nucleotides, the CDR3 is TGTGCCAGCAGCCCGGACAGGGGGCCGTGGGAGCAGTACTTC. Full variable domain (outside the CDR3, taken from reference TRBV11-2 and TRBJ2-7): EAGVAQSPRYKIIEKRQSVAFWCNPISGHATLYWYQQILGQGPKLLIQFQNNGVVDDSQLPKDRFSAERLKGVDSTLKIQPAKLEDSAVYLCASSPDRGPWEQYFGPGTRLTVT.

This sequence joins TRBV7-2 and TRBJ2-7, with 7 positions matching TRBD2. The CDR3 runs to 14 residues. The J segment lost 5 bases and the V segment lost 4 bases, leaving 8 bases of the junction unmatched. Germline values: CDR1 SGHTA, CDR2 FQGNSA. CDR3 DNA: TGTGCCAGCAGCTCGAGGCGGGGGAGTAACGAGCAGTACTTC. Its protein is CASSSRRGSNEQYF.

CDR3: CASSSGHSEGYEQYF. The CDR3 region has the DNA TGTGCCAGCAGTTCGGGCCATTCTGAGGGCTACGAGCAGTACTTC. This sequence joins TRBV28 and TRBJ2-7; tentatively, D is TRBD2 (5 bases). Germline CDR1 MDHEN, CDR2 SYDVKM. This CDR3 comprises 15 residues. Trimming stripped 4 bases from V and 3 bases from J, with 16 bases between.

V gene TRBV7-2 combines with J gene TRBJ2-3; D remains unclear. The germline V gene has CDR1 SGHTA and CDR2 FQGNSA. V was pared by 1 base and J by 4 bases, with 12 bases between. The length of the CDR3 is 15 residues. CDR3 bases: TGTGCCAGCAGCTTAGAGCTAGTAGTGCCAGATACGCAGTATTTT. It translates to CASSLELVVPDTQYF. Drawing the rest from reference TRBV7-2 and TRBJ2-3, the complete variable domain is GAGVSQSPSNKVTEKGKDVELRCDPISGHTALYWYRQSLGQGLEFLIYFQGNSAPDKSGLPSDRFSAERTGGSVSTLTIQRTQQEDSAVYLCASSLELVVPDTQYFGPGTRLTVL.

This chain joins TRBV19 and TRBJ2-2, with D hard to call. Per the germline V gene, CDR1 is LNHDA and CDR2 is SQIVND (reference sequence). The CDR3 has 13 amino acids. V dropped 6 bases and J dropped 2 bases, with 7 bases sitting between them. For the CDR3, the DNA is TGTGCCAGTAGAGTATTTAACACCGGGGAGCTGTTTTTT. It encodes CASRVFNTGELFF.

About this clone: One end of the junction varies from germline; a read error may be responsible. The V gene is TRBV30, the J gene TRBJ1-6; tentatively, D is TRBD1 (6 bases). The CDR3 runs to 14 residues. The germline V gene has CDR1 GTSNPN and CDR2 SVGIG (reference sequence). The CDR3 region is CASTGFSYNSPPHF. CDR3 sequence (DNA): TGTGCCTCCACAGGGTTCTCCTATAATTCACCCCCCCACTTT.